This T cell receptor beta chain derives from a study of blood T cell repertoires in COVID-19. TCRdb keeps only in-frame clones here, not all; method: immunoSEQ multiplex PCR. The sample lists approximately 290,000 clones; 75% to 90% were seen once. Notes on this clone: Additional DNA sequences in this sample encode the identical CDR3.

After removal of 4 bases from V and 0 bases from J, the junction contained 0 bases not matched to a gene. The CDR3 runs to 16 residues. The germline gives CDR1 KGHSH, CDR2 LQKENI. The receptor's source is a young man with acute or convalescent COVID-19. The sample taken for sequencing was peripheral blood. V and J are TRBV18 and TRBJ2-1; 13 positions agree with TRBD2. The CDR3 DNA is TGTGCCAGCTCACGGACTAGCGGGAGCTCCTACAATGAGCAGTTCTTC. Encoded protein: CASSRTSGSSYNEQFF.